These 6 T cell receptor beta chains came from one sample sequenced in a study of T cells in localized non-small cell lung cancer. The protocol was immunoSEQ multiplex PCR, while the TCRdb copy is restricted to in-frame clones and leaves out a portion. The sample carries more than 1,000 clones, 23% recorded once. The source was normal lung tissue next to the tumor, collected before any cancer treatment. The receptor source for this set is a female donor over 55 with stage III lung adenocarcinoma.

The count of this clone is one. V is TRBV29-1 and J is TRBJ1-4; unclear D gene. V was clipped by 8 bases and J by 7 bases, with 17 bases between them. Per the germline V gene, CDR1 is SQVTM and CDR2 is ANQGSEA. The CDR3 length is 13 residues. This CDR3 is CSFSESGGEKLFF. The CDR3 region has the DNA TGCAGCTTCTCCGAGTCGGGCGGTGAAAAACTGTTTTTT.

The chain carries TRBV11-3 and TRBJ2-3, with D tentatively TRBD1 or TRBD2 (5 bases each). This CDR3 is 14 amino acids long. Germline loops: CDR1 SGHNT, CDR2 YENEEA. V was clipped by 2 bases and J by 3 bases, with 9 bases between them. The DNA of the CDR3 is TGTGCCAGCAGCTTAATTGGGGGAACAGATACGCAGTATTTT. This sequence encodes CASSLIGGTDTQYF.

The rearrangement links TRBV30 to TRBJ1-3; D gene ambiguous. The CDR3 is 14 residues long. Germline CDR1 reads GTSNPN; CDR2 reads SVGIG (reference sequence). V lost 6 bases and J 4 bases, leaving 16 bases between the germline ends. The CDR3 DNA follows: TGTGCCTGTATGACTTGGGGAGCAGGAAACACCATATATTTT. It encodes CACMTWGAGNTIYF.

V gene TRBV30 combines with J gene TRBJ1-5; D is unclear. V shed 1 base and J shed 3 bases, with 7 bases lying between them. The CDR3 contains 13 residues. CDR1 GTSNPN and CDR2 SVGIG come from the germline V gene (reference sequence). The CDR3 spells CAWSGQINQPQHF. The CDR3 DNA follows: TGTGCCTGGAGTGGGCAGATCAATCAGCCCCAGCATTTT.

This chain links TRBV5-1 with TRBJ2-1; 12 bases agree with TRBD2. The CDR3 consists of 17 residues. Per the germline V gene, CDR1 is SGHRS and CDR2 is YFSETQ. Trimming cost V 0 bases and J 10 bases; bases outside gene matches: 11. The CDR3 nucleotides are TGCGCCAGCAGCTTGGGGAGACTAGCGGGAGCCCCTAAGGAGCAGTTCTTC. Protein: CASSLGRLAGAPKEQFF.

The V and J genes are TRBV19 and TRBJ1-5; TRBD1 aligns across 8 bases. The CDR3 has 15 residues. The V segment lost 7 bases and the J segment 5 bases; nucleotides outside the gene matches: 10. Looked up from germline, CDR1 is LNHDA and CDR2 is SQIVND (reference sequence). The CDR3 region has the DNA TGTGCCAGTAAAAGACGGGACAGGATTTATCAGCCCCAGCATTTT. As protein: CASKRRDRIYQPQHF.